This T cell receptor beta chain came from a study of beta chain features in type 1 diabetes. Study-wide results and caveats: Cells expressing TCR highly could be over-represented by cDNA sequencing. The influence of HLA type on TCRB rearrangement stayed undetermined.

This clone was found a few times. Its antigen is currently unknown. This CDR3 comprises 15 residues. Trimming removed 6 bases from V and 0 bases from J, with 9 bases in between. The germline CDR1 and CDR2 sequences are MNHNY and SVGAGI (reference sequence). Expressed TCRB transcripts got sequenced, as all isolated RNA was reverse transcribed. Profiling relied on immunoSEQ multiplex PCR, and the TCRdb table lists in-frame clones only, not all of them. There are about 620,000 clones in the sample; about a sixth occur only once, and approximately 0.087% lies in the top ten. The chain links TRBV6-6 to TRBJ2-6; no definite D call. The sample comprised naive CD4+ T cells from blood. The receptor was derived from a man younger than 35 in good health. CDR3 sequence reads: CASSHSISGANVLTF. In nucleotides, the CDR3 is TGTGCCAGCAGCCACAGCATCTCTGGGGCCAACGTCCTGACTTTC.